This TCR beta chain was identified during a study of T cells in Graves' hyperthyroidism and ophthalmopathy. Amplification of TCR beta CDR3 regions was performed using RNA transcripts as template. The primer set for the first-round RT-PCR of the TCR CDR3 was HTBI. TCRdb redid the calling of the multiplex PCR reads with MiXCR, one entry per CDR3 protein. The table has hundreds of thousands of distinct CDR3 sequences, roughly 37% seen once; the top ten hold around 10%. The CDR3 is 15 residues long. Germline loops: CDR1 SGDLS, CDR2 YYNGEE. V lost 4 bases, J lost 7 bases, and 20 bases lay in between. This sequence was found in a man in his late teens or twenties with Graves' hyperthyroidism. The chain combines TRBV9 with TRBJ2-5; D is ambiguous. The sequenced sample was blood. CDR3 coding DNA: TGTGCCAGCAGCCAAGATAGGGAAAGAAGAGGGACCCAGTACTTC. Translating gives CASSQDRERRGTQYF.